This T cell receptor (beta chain) was recorded in a study of neoadjuvant anti-PD-1 for oral cavity cancer. Cohort: HPV-negative, locally advanced oral cavity squamous cell carcinoma patients. The V segment lost 2 bases and the J segment 6 bases; nucleotides outside the gene matches: 4. Germline-derived CDR1 and CDR2 are SEHNR and FQNEAQ (reference sequence). The CDR3 is 16 amino acids. Clones were read by immunoSEQ multiplex PCR, and TCRdb kept only the in-frame ones, dropping some. The sample holds 15,000 to 20,000 clones; approximately 72% are singletons and the top ten take over 2.5%. The sequence was collected from a person between 35 and 79 years old with oral cavity squamous cell carcinoma. The sample was PBMCs, taken before nivolumab (anti-PD-1) treatment. This chain uses TRBV7-9 with TRBJ2-2; TRBD2 matches 12 bases. The CDR3 DNA reads TGTGCCAGCAGCTTACTCCTAGCGGGAGGGCCCGGGGAGCTGTTTTTT. Translating gives CASSLLLAGGPGELFF.